Here is one T cell receptor beta chain with its context. As handled by the study authors: Nucleated cell number was recorded as an estimate derived from reference gene primer amplification. The table came from immunoSEQ multiplex PCR; TCRdb's copy has only in-frame clones and leaves some out. Clone size and the V and J calls come from that table; the DNA yielded D and trimming. The sample shows over 110,000 clones, over 75% of them seen only once. The data derive from a study of blood T cell repertoires in COVID-19. Study-wide context: COVID-19 samples collected from the United States, Italy and Spain covered acute and convalescent phases. Sample material is recorded as cDNA or gDNA derived from T cells, B-cell-depleted T cells, or PBMCs.

V was pared by 2 bases and J by 0 bases, with 5 bases between. This CDR3 is 15 amino acids long. CDR1 MNHEY and CDR2 SVGAGI come from the germline V gene. The chain links TRBV6-5 to TRBJ2-6; D not certain. The receptor was isolated from a woman aged 45-65 years with acute or convalescent COVID-19. The specimen sequenced was peripheral blood. In nucleotides, the CDR3 is TGTGCCAGCAGTTACGGCCGCTCTGGGGCCAACGTCCTGACTTTC. Translation gives CASSYGRSGANVLTF.